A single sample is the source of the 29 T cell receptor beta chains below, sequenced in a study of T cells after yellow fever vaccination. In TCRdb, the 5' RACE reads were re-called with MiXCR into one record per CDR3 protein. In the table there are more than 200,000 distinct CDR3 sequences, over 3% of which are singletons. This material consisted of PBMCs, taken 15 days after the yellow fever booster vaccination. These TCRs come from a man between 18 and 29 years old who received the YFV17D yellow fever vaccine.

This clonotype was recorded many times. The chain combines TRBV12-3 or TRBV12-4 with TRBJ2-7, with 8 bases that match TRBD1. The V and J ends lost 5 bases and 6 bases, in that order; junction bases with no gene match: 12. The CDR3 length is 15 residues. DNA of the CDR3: TGTGCCAGCAGTACGACAGGGGCCCTTCCACGCGAGCAGTACTTC. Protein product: CASSTTGALPREQYF.

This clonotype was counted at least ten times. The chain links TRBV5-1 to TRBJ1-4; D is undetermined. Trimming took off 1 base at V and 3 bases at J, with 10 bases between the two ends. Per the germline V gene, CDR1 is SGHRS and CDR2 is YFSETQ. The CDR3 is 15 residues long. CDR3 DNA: TGCGCCAGCAGCTTGAGGCCCACAGCTAATGAAAAACTGTTTTTT. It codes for CASSLRPTANEKLFF.

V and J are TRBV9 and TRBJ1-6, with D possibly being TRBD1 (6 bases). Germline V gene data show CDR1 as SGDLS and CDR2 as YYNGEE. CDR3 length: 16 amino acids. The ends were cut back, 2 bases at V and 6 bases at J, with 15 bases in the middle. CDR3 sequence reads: CASSVDRPTLNSPLHF. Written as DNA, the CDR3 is TGTGCCAGCAGCGTGGACAGACCAACTCTTAATTCACCCCTCCACTTT.

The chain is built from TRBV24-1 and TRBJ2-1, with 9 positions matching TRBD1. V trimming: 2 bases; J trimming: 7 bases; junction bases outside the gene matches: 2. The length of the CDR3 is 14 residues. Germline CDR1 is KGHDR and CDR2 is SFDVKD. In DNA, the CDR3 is TGTGCCACCAGTGATTACGGGACAGGGAATGAGCAGTTCTTC. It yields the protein CATSDYGTGNEQFF.

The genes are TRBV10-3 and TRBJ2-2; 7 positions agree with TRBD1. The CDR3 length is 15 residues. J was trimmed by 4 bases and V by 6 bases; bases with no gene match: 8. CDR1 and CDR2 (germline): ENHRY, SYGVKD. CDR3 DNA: TGTGCCATCAGCACCGGGACAGCCTTCACCGGGGAGCTGTTTTTT. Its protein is CAISTGTAFTGELFF.

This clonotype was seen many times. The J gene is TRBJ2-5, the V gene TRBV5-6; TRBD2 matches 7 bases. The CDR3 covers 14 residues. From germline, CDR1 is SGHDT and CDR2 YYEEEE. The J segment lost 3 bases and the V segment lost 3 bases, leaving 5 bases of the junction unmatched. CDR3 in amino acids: CASSSPGLKETQYF. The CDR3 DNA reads TGTGCCAGCAGCTCTCCGGGACTAAAAGAGACCCAGTACTTC.

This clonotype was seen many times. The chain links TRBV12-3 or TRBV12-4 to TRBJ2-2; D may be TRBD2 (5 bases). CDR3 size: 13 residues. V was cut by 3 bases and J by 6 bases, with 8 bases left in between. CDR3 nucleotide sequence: TGTGCCAGCAGTTTCGGCGGGCCCGGGGAGCTGTTTTTT. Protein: CASSFGGPGELFF.

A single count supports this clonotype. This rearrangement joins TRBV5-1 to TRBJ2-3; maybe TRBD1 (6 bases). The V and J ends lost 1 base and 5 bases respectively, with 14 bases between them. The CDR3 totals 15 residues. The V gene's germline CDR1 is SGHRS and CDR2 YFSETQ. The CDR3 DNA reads TGCGCCAGCAGCTTGTTTGGCAGGGGAGTAGATACGCAGTATTTT. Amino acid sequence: CASSLFGRGVDTQYF.

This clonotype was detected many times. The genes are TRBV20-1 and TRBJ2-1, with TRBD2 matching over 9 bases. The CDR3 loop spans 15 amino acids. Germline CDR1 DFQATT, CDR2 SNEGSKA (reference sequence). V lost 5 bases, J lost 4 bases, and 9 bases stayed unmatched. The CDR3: CSAQALAGGYNEQFF. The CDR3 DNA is TGCAGTGCTCAGGCTCTTGCGGGAGGGTACAATGAGCAGTTCTTC.

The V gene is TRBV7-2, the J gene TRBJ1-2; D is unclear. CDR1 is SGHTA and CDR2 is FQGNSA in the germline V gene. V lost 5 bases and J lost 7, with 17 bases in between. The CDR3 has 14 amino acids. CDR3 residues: CASSEKNGVSGYTF. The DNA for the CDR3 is TGTGCCAGCAGCGAGAAAAATGGGGTGTCTGGCTACACCTTC.

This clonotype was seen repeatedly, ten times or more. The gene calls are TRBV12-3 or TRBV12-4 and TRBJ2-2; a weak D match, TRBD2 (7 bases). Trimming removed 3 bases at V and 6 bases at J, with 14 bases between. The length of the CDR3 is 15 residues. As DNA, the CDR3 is TGTGCCAGCAGTTTCCCTAAGGGGGGGGCCGGGGAGCTGTTTTTT. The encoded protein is CASSFPKGGAGELFF.

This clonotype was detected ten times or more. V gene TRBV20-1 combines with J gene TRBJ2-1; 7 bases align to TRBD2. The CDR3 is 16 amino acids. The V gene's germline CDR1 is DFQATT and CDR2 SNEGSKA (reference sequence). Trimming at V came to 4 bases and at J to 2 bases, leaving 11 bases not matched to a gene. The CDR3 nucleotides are TGCAGTGCTAATCAAGCGGGGACTTGGACCTACAATGAGCAGTTCTTC. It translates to CSANQAGTWTYNEQFF.

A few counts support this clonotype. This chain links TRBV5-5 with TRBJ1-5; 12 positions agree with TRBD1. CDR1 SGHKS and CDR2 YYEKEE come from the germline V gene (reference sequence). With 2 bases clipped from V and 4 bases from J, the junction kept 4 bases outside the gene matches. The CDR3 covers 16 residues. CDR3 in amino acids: CASSFGTGGSNQPQHF. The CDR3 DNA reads TGTGCCAGCAGCTTCGGGACAGGGGGCTCAAATCAGCCCCAGCATTTT.

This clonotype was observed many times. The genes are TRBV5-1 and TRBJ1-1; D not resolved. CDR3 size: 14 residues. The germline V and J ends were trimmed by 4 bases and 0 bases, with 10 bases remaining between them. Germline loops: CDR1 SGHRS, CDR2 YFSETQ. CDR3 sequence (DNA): TGCGCCAGCAGCCGACTGGCCCTGAACACTGAAGCTTTCTTT. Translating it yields CASSRLALNTEAFF.

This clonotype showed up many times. CDR3 region: CASTRESTDTQYF. The CDR3 DNA is TGCGCCAGCACAAGGGAGAGCACAGATACGCAGTATTTT. The chain recombines TRBV5-1 with TRBJ2-3; TRBD2 might be the D (5 bases). Between the trimmed V and J ends, which lost 6 bases and 0 bases, there was a span of 8 bases. The V gene's germline CDR1 is SGHRS and CDR2 YFSETQ. CDR3 size: 13 residues.

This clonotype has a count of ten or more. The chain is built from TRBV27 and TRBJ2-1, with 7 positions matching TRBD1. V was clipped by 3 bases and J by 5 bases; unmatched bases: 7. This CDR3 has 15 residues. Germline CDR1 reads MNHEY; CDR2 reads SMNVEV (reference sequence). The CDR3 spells CASSFMTGNHNEQFF. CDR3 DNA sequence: TGTGCCAGCAGTTTTATGACAGGGAACCACAATGAGCAGTTCTTC.

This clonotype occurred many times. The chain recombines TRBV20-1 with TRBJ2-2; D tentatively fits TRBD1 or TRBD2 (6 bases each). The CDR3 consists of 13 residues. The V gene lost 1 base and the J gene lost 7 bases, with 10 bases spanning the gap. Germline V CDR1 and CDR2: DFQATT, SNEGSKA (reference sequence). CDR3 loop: CSARAGGLGELFF. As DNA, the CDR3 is TGCAGTGCTAGAGCCGGGGGCCTCGGGGAGCTGTTTTTT.

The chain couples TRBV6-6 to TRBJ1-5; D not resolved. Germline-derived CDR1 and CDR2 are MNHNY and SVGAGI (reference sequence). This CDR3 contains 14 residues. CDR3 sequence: CTSDGSYSNQPQHF. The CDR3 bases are TGTACATCGGACGGTTCGTATAGCAATCAGCCCCAGCATTTT.

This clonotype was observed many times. The CDR3 is CATSGYPTRTTNTGELFF. The CDR3, as DNA: TGTGCCACCAGTGGTTATCCCACGCGGACTACGAACACCGGGGAGCTGTTTTTT. The chain joins TRBV24-1 to TRBJ2-2, with D perhaps TRBD2 (6 bases). The CDR3 covers 18 residues. Germline loops: CDR1 KGHDR, CDR2 SFDVKD. Trimming took off 5 bases at V and 0 bases at J, with 18 bases between the two ends.

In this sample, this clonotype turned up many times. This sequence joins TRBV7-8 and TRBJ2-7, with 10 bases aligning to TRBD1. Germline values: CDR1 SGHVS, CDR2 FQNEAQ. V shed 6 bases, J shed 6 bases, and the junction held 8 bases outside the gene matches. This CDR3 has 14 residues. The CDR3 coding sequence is TGTGCCAGCAGTTCCCAGACAGGGGGCCTCGAGCAGTACTTC. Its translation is CASSSQTGGLEQYF.

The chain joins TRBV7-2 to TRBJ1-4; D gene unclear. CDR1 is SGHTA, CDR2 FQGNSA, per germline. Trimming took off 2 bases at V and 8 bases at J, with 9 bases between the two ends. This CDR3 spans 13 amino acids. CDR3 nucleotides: TGTGCCAGCAGCTTAATGTGGGAGGAAAAACTGTTTTTT. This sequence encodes CASSLMWEEKLFF. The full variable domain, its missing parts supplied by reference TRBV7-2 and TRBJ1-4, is GAGVSQSPSNKVTEKGKDVELRCDPISGHTALYWYRQSLGQGLEFLIYFQGNSAPDKSGLPSDRFSAERTGGSVSTLTIQRTQQEDSAVYLCASSLMWEEKLFFGSGTQLSVL.

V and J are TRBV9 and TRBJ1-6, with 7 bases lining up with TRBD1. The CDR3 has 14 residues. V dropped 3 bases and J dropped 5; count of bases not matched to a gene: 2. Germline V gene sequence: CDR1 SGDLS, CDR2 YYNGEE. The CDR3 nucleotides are TGTGCCAGCAGCGAGACAGGGAATAATTCACCCCTCCACTTT. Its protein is CASSETGNNSPLHF. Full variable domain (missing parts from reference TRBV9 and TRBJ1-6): DSGVTQTPKHLITATGQRVTLRCSPRSGDLSVYWYQQSLDQGLQFLIQYYNGEERAKGNILERFSAQQFPDLHSELNLSSLELGDSALYFCASSETGNNSPLHFGNGTRLTVT.

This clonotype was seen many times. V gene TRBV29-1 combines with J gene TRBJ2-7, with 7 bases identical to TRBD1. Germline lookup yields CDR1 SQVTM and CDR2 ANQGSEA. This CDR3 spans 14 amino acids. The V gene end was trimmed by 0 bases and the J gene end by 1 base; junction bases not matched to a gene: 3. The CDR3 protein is CSVEDGQDSYEQYF. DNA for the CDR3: TGCAGCGTTGAAGATGGACAGGATTCCTACGAGCAGTACTTC.

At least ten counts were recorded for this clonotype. Written as DNA, the CDR3 is TGTGCCAGCAGTTACTCGACTGGCGCGGCAGATACGCAGTATTTT. This encodes CASSYSTGAADTQYF. The chain couples TRBV6-2 or TRBV6-3 to TRBJ2-3; D is undetermined. Trimming shortened V by 0 bases and J by 4 bases, and 11 bases separated the two germline ends. This CDR3 comprises 15 residues. Germline CDR1 MNHEY, CDR2 SVGEGT.

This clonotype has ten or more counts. CDR3 DNA: TGTGCCAGCAGCTCGTGGGGGCAGCCCCAGCATTTT. It codes for CASSSWGQPQHF. The chain joins TRBV7-9 to TRBJ1-5; perhaps TRBD1 as D (5 bases). Germline V gene data show CDR1 as SEHNR and CDR2 as FQNEAQ (reference sequence). The CDR3 spans 12 residues. V lost 4 bases and J lost 7, with 8 bases in between. The full variable domain, in which reference TRBV7-9 and TRBJ1-5 provide the parts outside the CDR3, is DTGVSQNPRHKITKRGQNVTFRCDPISEHNRLYWYRQTLGQGPEFLTYFQNEAQLEKSRLLSDRFSAERPKGSFSTLEIQRTEQGDSAMYLCASSSWGQPQHFGDGTRLSIL.

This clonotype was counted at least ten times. The chain's CDR3 is CASSGGQGLSPLHF. DNA of the CDR3: TGTGCCAGCAGTGGGGGACAGGGGCTTTCACCCCTCCACTTT. This chain connects TRBV5-6 to TRBJ1-6, with 10 nucleotides matching TRBD1. This CDR3 contains 14 residues. After removal of 5 bases from V and 9 bases from J, the junction contained 5 bases not matched to a gene. CDR1 and CDR2 (germline): SGHDT, YYEEEE.

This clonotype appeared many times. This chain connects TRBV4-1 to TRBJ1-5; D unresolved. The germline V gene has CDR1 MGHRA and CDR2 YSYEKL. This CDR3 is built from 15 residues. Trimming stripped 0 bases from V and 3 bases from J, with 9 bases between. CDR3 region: CASSQDHRLNQPQHF. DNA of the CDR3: TGCGCCAGCAGCCAAGATCACCGGCTCAATCAGCCCCAGCATTTT.

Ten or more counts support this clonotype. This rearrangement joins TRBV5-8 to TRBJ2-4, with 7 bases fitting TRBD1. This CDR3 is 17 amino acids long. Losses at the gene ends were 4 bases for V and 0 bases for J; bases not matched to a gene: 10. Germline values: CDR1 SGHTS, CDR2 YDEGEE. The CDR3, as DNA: TGTGCCAGCAGCCCAAGGACAGGAAAACTAGCCAAAAACATTCAGTACTTC. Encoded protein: CASSPRTGKLAKNIQYF.

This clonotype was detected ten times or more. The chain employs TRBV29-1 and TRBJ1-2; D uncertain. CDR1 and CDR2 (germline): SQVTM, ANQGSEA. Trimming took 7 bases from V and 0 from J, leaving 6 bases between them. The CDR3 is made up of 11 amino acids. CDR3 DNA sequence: TGCAGCGCGACAACTAACTATGGCTACACCTTC. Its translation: CSATTNYGYTF.